A selection of T cell receptor beta chains follows, all from one sample in a study of shared clonotypes between healthy human individuals. The table came from immunoSEQ multiplex PCR; TCRdb's copy has only in-frame clones and leaves some out. The data show approximately 460,000 clones, with more than 70% seen just once and 12% held by the top ten. The specimen sequenced was PBMCs. These receptors all stem from a woman between 35 and 50 years old in good health. Some clones in this sample may be carry-over from other donors' samples. CDR3s include the opening cysteine and the closing phenylalanine or tryptophan. Fields, in order: J gene, D gene, V gene, CDR3 length, clone size, CDR3 DNA, CDR3 protein. A D gene is named only where the DNA matches it firmly. Clone size is shown for a subset of rows, as once, few, many or a class of expanded clone.

TRBJ1-1,.,TRBV5-7,14,.,TGTGCCAGCAGCTTGTGCAGGATGAACACTGAAGCTTTCTTT,CASSLCRMNTEAFF
TRBJ2-7,.,TRBV6-5,15,.,TGTGCCAGCAGCCCAAGCCAGGGGAAACGCTACGAGCAGTACTTC,CASSPSQGKRYEQYF
TRBJ2-3,.,TRBV6-4,14,.,TGTGCCAGCAGTGACTCCCTCGGGGCAGATACGCAGTATTTT,CASSDSLGADTQYF
TRBJ2-1,.,TRBV7-3,15,.,TGTGCCAGCAGCTTCGCCAGGAGCTCCTACAATGAGCAGTTCTTC,CASSFARSSYNEQFF
TRBJ2-1,.,TRBV9,15,.,TGTGCCAGCAGCGGGCCAAATCGGGTGGGCAATGAGCAGTTCTTC,CASSGPNRVGNEQFF
TRBJ2-5,.,TRBV5-6,14,.,TGTGCCAGCACCCCTTCGGGGGTCCAAGAGACCCAGTACTTC,CASTPSGVQETQYF
TRBJ2-1,.,TRBV6-5,16,.,TGTGCCAGCAGTTACGGACCGGTACTAGCCTACAATGAGCAGTTCTTC,CASSYGPVLAYNEQFF
TRBJ1-1,.,TRBV29-1,13,.,TGCAGCGCACAAGGCGGGGGGAACACTGAAGCTTTCTTT,CSAQGGGNTEAFF
TRBJ1-5,.,TRBV6-1,13,.,TGTGCCAGCAGCCCGACAGACCGGCAGCCCCAGCATTTT,CASSPTDRQPQHF
TRBJ2-7,.,TRBV7-2,16,once,TGTGCCAGCAGCCAACGGTTCGGACACCCGAGCTACGAGCAGTACTTC,CASSQRFGHPSYEQYF
TRBJ1-3,.,TRBV5-1,16,.,TGCGCCAGCAGCTTGCTAGGGGGGCGCTCTGGAAACACCATATATTTT,CASSLLGGRSGNTIYF